This T cell receptor (beta chain) was captured by sequencing in a study of beta chain features in type 1 diabetes (dated by TCRdb to about 2018). With respect to the entire study: Mean age, gender distribution, total cell number and subset yield were not different between patients and healthy donors. A total of over 90,000,000 sorted cells were examined across all samples, and a strong correlation was observed between cell number per subset and RNA yield. Regulatory and stem cell-like memory subsets were isolated from only 8 patients and roughly eight healthy donors, whereas naive and central memory subsets came from all 30 or so donors. In the study, recently diagnosed type 1 diabetes patients and matched healthy donors were compared on the TCRB repertoires of their sorted circulating CD4+ T cell subsets.

Each donor gave one peripheral blood draw, averaging approximately 110 mL, which was collected into heparinised tubes. Naive, central memory, regulatory and stem cell-like memory CD4+ T cells were sorted on a BD FACSAria II using a panel including CD45RO, CCR7, CD25, CD127, CD95 and CD27. Purity was above 98% for every sorted population. PBMCs were separated immediately by Lymphoprep density gradient centrifugation and were stained directly, without being cultured. So that batch effects would be minimized, each experiment stained and sorted samples in pairs, pairing one healthy donor with one patient. The entire amount of isolated RNA was reverse transcribed using the High Capacity cDNA Reverse Transcription Kit, so the sequenced TCRB transcripts were expressed ones. Deep immunoSEQ sequencing was applied to naive, central memory and regulatory T cell samples, giving an average of around 3.4 million total reads per sample. Sorted cells were lysed in RLT buffer, and RNA was extracted using DNase-treated RNeasy Micro or Mini kits according to cell number. To prevent cross-contamination, each cell subset was processed individually, whereas patient and healthy donor samples were processed jointly. The immunoSEQ multiplex PCR was used to amplify TCRB sequences from cDNA, yielding 87-bp fragments that span the CDR3 region. The amplicons were sequenced using the Illumina HiSeq platform. In the paper's pipeline: Synthetic template baselines were used to correct PCR bias computationally, reads within Hamming distance 2 were collapsed together, and singletons that could not be merged were discarded. Reads were aligned against IMGT to assign V, D and J genes, CDR3 length and insertions or deletions at six rearrangement sites. Within each subset, clonotype counts were normalized to the number of sorted cells before true diversity and Gini coefficients were calculated with the tcR R package. The overlap coefficient, calculated on TCRB nucleotide sequences, was used to quantify repertoire sharing. Out-of-frame TCRB sequences from naive cells were analyzed as a proxy for the pre-selection repertoire. Held by TCRdb, this immuneACCESS table contains in-frame sequences only and omits some clones. Under half of the omission traces to an unresolved V gene where checked; the cause of the rest is unknown. V and J calls and clone size come straight from that table; D and trimming were deduced from the DNA. The sample profile shows 140,000 to 150,000 clones; about 10% of them were found once. The ten biggest clones cover under 1.5% of the sample.

Regarding this clone: Its antigen is still unknown. No qualities accompany the bases; no much larger clone lies one base away.

Points the paper makes about the study in general: In all four CD4+ subsets, TCRB CDR3 length was moderately but significantly shorter in type 1 diabetes patients. Shorter templates might have been favored by PCR, but patient and control samples were amplified and corrected together, so both groups would have been affected equally by any skew. Because cDNA was sequenced instead of genomic DNA, highly expressing activated cells could be over-represented, though the groups showed no difference in activation or CD3 levels. HLA sub-analyses involved small numbers of individuals, so any influence of HLA type on TCRB rearrangement remained unresolved. Naive, central memory and regulatory TCRB repertoires appeared to be more alike among patients than among healthy donors. At VDJ recombination sites, patients with type 1 diabetes made fewer insertions and deleted more nucleotides, a pattern implying thymic rearrangement abnormalities.

Inclusive of the bounding cysteine and phenylalanine, the CDR3 is 13 residues long. Only the CDR3 DNA is retained, 39 bases long and in frame from the first base. V loses 4 bases, J loses 5 bases, and the germline ends lie 11 bases apart. The germline V gene encodes CDR1 SGHTA and CDR2 FQGNSA. The sequence was obtained from a man aged 18 to 35 in good health. The V and J genes are TRBV7-2 and TRBJ1-2; TRBD1 is a weak D gene call, 5 bases matching. Material: naive CD4+ T cells from blood. The cell subset or site label, read with the paper, signifies: true naive CD4+ T cells. The CDR3: CASSSRRGYGYTF. The sequence in DNA is TGTGCCAGCAGCTCCCGTAGGGGATATGGCTACACCTTC.